The present T cell receptor (beta chain) was sequenced within a study of blood T cell repertoires in COVID-19 (TCRdb year 2020). About the study as a whole: Collaborator samples came from the United States, Italy and Spain and covered acute and convalescent phases of COVID-19. The prospective study material was composed of cDNA or gDNA derived from T cells, B-cell-depleted T cells, or PBMCs. Subjects who had been exposed to COVID-19, were actively infected with it, or had recovered from it provided the deeply sampled blood TCRbeta repertoires that made up the dataset. The repertoires were made available in a free public database intended to serve as a resource for research on the immune response to SARS-CoV-2. The samples were drawn from the first 160 participants of the ongoing ImmuneRACE study and from 1,254 subjects provided by 6 global collaborators. Nearly every sample came with metadata listing a de-identified subject ID, COVID-19 status, age in years and sex. HLA class I and class II types, where available, came from metadata supplied by the sample provider rather than from assay-based typing. Study-wide findings and limitations: How much clinical and demographic metadata was included differed by source and by participant, and the metadata was provided uncurated.

Turning to this clone: This clone's antigen is unknown. Base qualities are not recorded, but no much larger clone differs from it by a single base.

TCRbeta CDR3 regions were amplified from genomic DNA using the immunoSEQ Assay, a bias-controlled multiplex PCR. From the authors' description of their analysis: The number of nucleated cells in each sample was estimated by amplification of reference gene primers within the assay. To quantify the absolute abundance of each unique TCRbeta CDR3 rearrangement, sequence reads were collapsed and filtered. For each sample, productive Simpson clonality was calculated as the square root of Simpson's diversity index over productive rearrangements. In TCRdb, the immuneACCESS table is reduced to in-frame sequences with V and J assigned. These tables do not hold every clone; where another copy was compared, an unresolved V gene accounts for under half, and the others remain unexplained. The DNA gave D and trimming, while V, J and clone size come from that table. For this sample there are fewer than 200,000 clones; more than 80% appear just once. The top ten clones comprise around 10% of the sample.

At one collaborating source in Seattle, patients were enrolled during active infection and were followed longitudinally through the course of disease. Whole blood was collected in K2EDTA tubes by collaborating institutions according to the institutions' own protocols. For TCRbeta analysis, collaborator samples were shipped as frozen whole blood, as isolated PBMCs, or as DNA extracted from either sample type. The cysteine opens and the phenylalanine closes a CDR3 of 15 amino acids. The retained sequence is limited to the CDR3, 45 bases, with the frame set at the first base. CDR1 and CDR2, looked up from the germline V gene (reference sequence), are LNHDA and SQIVND. The germline V end is reduced by 6 bases and the J end by 9 bases; junction bases left unmatched: 10.

This receptor was identified in a woman aged 35 to 49 with COVID-19, enrolled during active disease. Sequencing input: peripheral blood. The chain employs TRBV19 and TRBJ2-1, with 11 bases aligning to TRBD2. The DNA sequence is TGTGCCAGTAGGCAGACTAGCGGGGCCAGCTCTGAGCAGTTCTTC. Translated, this is CASRQTSGASSEQFF.